These 13 T cell receptor beta chains originate from one sample sequenced in a study of T cells expressing NK-cell markers. TCRdb re-called the 5' RACE reads and gives one entry per CDR3 protein, without DNA. This table holds about 450,000 distinct CDR3 sequences. Sequenced: blood T cells: a sorted CD56 or NKG2C T cell subset, CD4+ or CD8+ T cells, or bulk PBMC T cells (not recorded which). The source is a woman between 18 and 70 years old in good health.

J is TRBJ1-2 and V is TRBV4-3. Germline lookup yields CDR1 LGHNA and CDR2 YSLEER. The CDR3 runs 15 residues. This chain's CDR3 is CASSHGERANYGYTF.

The chain has TRBV20-1 and TRBJ2-1; there is no DNA to check the TCRdb D call of TRBD2. From germline, CDR1 is DFQATT and CDR2 SNEGSKA (reference sequence). The CDR3 has 15 residues. CDR3 amino acids: CSAMISGLSYNEQFF.

The chain employs TRBV12-3 or TRBV12-4 and TRBJ2-5; TCRdb indicates TRBD2, and absent DNA this call remains unverified. This CDR3 spans 14 amino acids. The CDR3 spells CASTPGGGQETQYF.

The chain is built from TRBV11-2 and TRBJ2-1; TCRdb picks TRBD2, but there is no DNA to check that call. CDR3 length: 17 amino acids. The germline V gene has CDR1 SGHAT and CDR2 FQNNGV. The CDR3 here is CASSLDRSGNSYNEQFF.

This chain uses TRBV20-1 with TRBJ2-5; checking the TCRdb D call of TRBD2 is not possible without DNA. Germline CDR1 is DFQATT and CDR2 is SNEGSKA (reference sequence). The CDR3 contains 12 residues. CDR3 loop: CSAILPGETQYF.

The V call is TRBV6-1, the J call TRBJ1-6. The CDR3 runs 15 residues. Looked up from germline, CDR1 is MNHNS and CDR2 is SASEGT. The CDR3 reads CASSESEGINSPLHF.

The V call is TRBV5-1, the J call TRBJ2-1; the TRBD2 assignment by TCRdb is unverifiable without DNA. The CDR3 length is 15 residues. Looked up from germline, CDR1 is SGHRS and CDR2 is YFSETQ. The CDR3 sequence is CASSYRLDSGNEQFF.

V and J are TRBV19 and TRBJ2-1. The CDR3 is 14 amino acids. CDR1 LNHDA and CDR2 SQIVND come from the germline V gene (reference sequence). CDR3 sequence: CASSKSTQNNEQFF.

The chain is built from TRBV29-1 and TRBJ2-7; TCRdb proposes TRBD1, but this gene call is untestable without DNA. Looked up from germline, CDR1 is SQVTM and CDR2 is ANQGSEA. The CDR3 spans 16 residues. CDR3 amino acids: CSVDTTRQGGFYEQYF.

The chain employs TRBV6-1 and TRBJ2-2; TCRdb proposes TRBD2, but this gene call is untestable without DNA. Germline V gene data show CDR1 as MNHNS and CDR2 as SASEGT. CDR3 length: 15 residues. This CDR3 reads CASSFLATRTGELFF.

The chain is built from TRBV12-3 or TRBV12-4 and TRBJ1-1. The CDR3 extends over 13 amino acids. The CDR3 here is CASSFVPNTEAFF.

The chain couples TRBV29-1 to TRBJ2-3; TCRdb reports TRBD1, a call that lacks DNA to check it against. Looked up from germline, CDR1 is SQVTM and CDR2 is ANQGSEA. The CDR3 loop spans 14 amino acids. The CDR3 loop is CSVPLTGTTDTQYF.

The rearrangement joins TRBV7-9 to TRBJ2-2; TCRdb's D call of TRBD2 is untestable without DNA. The CDR3 contains 17 residues. Looked up from germline, CDR1 is SEHNR and CDR2 is FQNEAQ (reference sequence). The chain's CDR3 is CASSSLTSGLNTGELFF.